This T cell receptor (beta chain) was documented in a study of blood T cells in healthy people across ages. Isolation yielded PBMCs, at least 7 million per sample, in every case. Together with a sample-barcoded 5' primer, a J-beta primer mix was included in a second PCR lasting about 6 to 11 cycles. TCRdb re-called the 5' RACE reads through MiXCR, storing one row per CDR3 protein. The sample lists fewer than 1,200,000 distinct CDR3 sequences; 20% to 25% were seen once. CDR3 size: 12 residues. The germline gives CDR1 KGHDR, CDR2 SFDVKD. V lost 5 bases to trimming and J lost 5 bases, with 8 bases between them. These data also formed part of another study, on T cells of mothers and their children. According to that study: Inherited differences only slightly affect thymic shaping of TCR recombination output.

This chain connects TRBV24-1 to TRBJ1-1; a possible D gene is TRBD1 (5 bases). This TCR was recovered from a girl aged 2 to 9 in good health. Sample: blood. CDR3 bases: TGTGCCACCAGTGCGGGGGGGACTGAAGCTTTCTTT. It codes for CATSAGGTEAFF.